What follows are 23 T cell receptor beta chains derived from one specimen sequenced in a study of CD8+CD57+ T cells in acquired aplastic anemia. Genomic DNA, the template, was used for profiling of the TCR beta VDJ and CDR3. Via MiXCR, TCRdb re-called the reads, giving one row per CDR3 protein. The data show approximately 190,000 distinct CDR3 sequences, approximately 48% seen once. Patients chosen for sequencing had CD8+CD57+ cells that had expanded, as shown by flow cytometry. The source material was sorted CD4+, CD8+, or CD8+CD57+ T cells (not recorded which) from PBMCs. The receptors were gathered from a human donor with aplastic anemia.

Turning to this clonotype: This may stem from a read error, because a much larger clone lies one nucleotide away. The CDR3 carries no conserved terminal phenylalanine or tryptophan, so it likely arises from a read error. The rearrangement uses TRBV5-1 and TRBJ1-2; 7 bases are shared with TRBD1. This CDR3 is built from 15 residues. Germline-derived CDR1 and CDR2 are SGHRS and YFSETQ. V was pared by 0 bases and J by 0 bases, with 2 bases of the junction left unmatched. The CDR3 protein is CASSLGDRANYGYTL. CDR3 sequence (DNA): TGCGCCAGCAGCTTGGGGGACAGAGCTAACTATGGCTACACCCTC.

The chain employs TRBV19 and TRBJ2-3; 7 nucleotides align to TRBD1. The CDR3 covers 14 residues. Germline V lookup: CDR1 LNHDA, CDR2 SQIVND (reference sequence). The V gene end was trimmed by 7 bases and the J gene end by 5 bases; junction bases not matched to a gene: 9. The CDR3 nucleotides read TGTGCCAGTAAAAGACAGGGCAGTGGAGATACGCAGTATTTT. Encoded protein: CASKRQGSGDTQYF.

This chain links TRBV2 with TRBJ1-5, with D perhaps TRBD1 (5 bases). The end of the DNA is better explained by TRBJ2-3, so the J call may be wrong. The CDR3 spans 14 residues. Germline CDR1 reads SNHLY; CDR2 reads FYNNEI. The CDR3 loop is CASSLDSSNQPQYF. CDR3 DNA: TGTGCCAGCAGCTTAGACAGTAGCAATCAGCCCCAGTATTTT.

This chain uses TRBV2 with TRBJ2-7; D call uncertain. The CDR3 is made up of 16 amino acids. Per germline, CDR1 SNHLY and CDR2 FYNNEI. The V and J ends lost 2 bases and 0 bases respectively, with 14 bases between them. The CDR3 protein is CASSEIEQLGSYEQYF. In nucleotides, the CDR3 is TGTGCCAGCAGTGAAATAGAGCAGCTAGGCTCCTACGAGCAGTACTTC.

This clonotype has a count of ten or more. V usage is TRBV6-5 and J usage is TRBJ2-7; the match to TRBD1 covers 8 bases. Per the germline V gene, CDR1 is MNHEY and CDR2 is SVGAGI. The CDR3 totals 15 residues. The trim removed 1 base at V and 6 bases at J, leaving 8 bases unmatched. CDR3 protein: CASSYYSAGGGEQYF. The CDR3, as DNA: TGTGCCAGCAGTTACTATTCCGCAGGGGGCGGCGAGCAGTACTTC.

This clonotype was found many times. The chain combines TRBV20-1 with TRBJ2-1, with a possible D match to TRBD1 (6 bases). V was clipped by 3 bases and J by 5 bases, with 14 bases between them. The CDR3 extends over 14 amino acids. Germline V lookup: CDR1 DFQATT, CDR2 SNEGSKA (reference sequence). This CDR3 reads CSASGGGTNNEQFF. The CDR3 nucleotides read TGCAGTGCTAGTGGGGGCGGAACCAACAATGAGCAGTTCTTC.

This clonotype was counted between two and nine times. This rearrangement joins TRBV19 to TRBJ1-2, with 8 bases aligning to TRBD1. V lost 6 bases, J lost 4 bases, and 10 bases stayed unmatched. Per the germline V gene, CDR1 is LNHDA and CDR2 is SQIVND (reference sequence). The CDR3 loop spans 15 amino acids. The CDR3 protein is CASSGQGGESYGYTF. The CDR3 DNA follows: TGTGCCAGTAGCGGACAGGGTGGGGAGTCCTATGGCTACACCTTC.

The chain combines TRBV25-1 with TRBJ1-2, with D tentatively TRBD1 (6 bases). V lost 10 bases to trimming and J lost 2 bases, with 8 bases between them. The CDR3 contains 11 residues. Germline CDR1 and CDR2: MGHDK and SYGVNS. The CDR3 loop reads CAIQGNYGYTF. CDR3 DNA sequence: TGTGCCATCCAGGGGAACTATGGCTACACCTTC.

The J gene is TRBJ2-1, the V gene TRBV10-1, with 15 bases that match TRBD2. The CDR3 has 19 amino acids. Germline V lookup: CDR1 WNHNN, CDR2 SYGVQD (reference sequence). Trimming cost V 3 bases and J 2 bases; bases outside gene matches: 8. CDR3 DNA sequence: TGCGCCAGCAGTGATGGGACTAGCGGGAGGATTGGGACCTACAATGAGCAGTTCTTC. The encoded protein is CASSDGTSGRIGTYNEQFF.

This clonotype was counted a few times. This chain uses TRBV15 with TRBJ2-2; 8 nucleotides line up with TRBD1. The germline CDR1 and CDR2 sequences are LNHNV and YYDKDF (reference sequence). This CDR3 region has 15 residues. Trimming cost V 5 bases and J 6 bases; bases outside gene matches: 8. CDR3 loop: CATSSRQGSAGELFF. CDR3 bases: TGTGCCACCAGCTCACGACAGGGGAGCGCCGGGGAGCTGTTTTTT.

The chain couples TRBV7-9 to TRBJ2-1, with TRBD1 identical over 8 bases. The CDR3 consists of 13 residues. Trimming took 5 bases from V and 9 from J; bases not matched to a gene: 6. CDR1 is SEHNR and CDR2 is FQNEAQ in the germline V gene (reference sequence). The CDR3 protein is CASSGDRGVEQFF. The CDR3 DNA reads TGTGCCAGCAGCGGCGACAGGGGTGTTGAGCAGTTCTTC.

A single count supports this clonotype. This chain joins TRBV19 and TRBJ2-1; D might be TRBD2 (7 bases). Trimming shortened V by 5 bases and J by 8 bases, and 19 bases separated the two germline ends. The germline CDR1 and CDR2 sequences are LNHDA and SQIVND (reference sequence). CDR3 length equals 15 residues. The CDR3 sequence is CASSPGAGVGYEQFF. The CDR3, as DNA: TGTGCCAGTAGTCCGGGGGCGGGAGTGGGTTATGAGCAGTTCTTC.

This clonotype has a count of ten or more. CDR3 in amino acids: CASSQGGLETQYF. The CDR3 nucleotides are TGCGCCAGCAGCCAGGGGGGGCTAGAGACCCAGTACTTC. The chain couples TRBV4-1 to TRBJ2-5; tentative D call: TRBD2 (7 bases). Trimming removed 3 bases from V and 4 bases from J, with 9 bases in between. CDR3 length equals 13 residues. From germline, CDR1 is MGHRA and CDR2 YSYEKL.

This clonotype was detected once. The chain recombines TRBV9 with TRBJ2-7; perhaps D is TRBD1 or TRBD2 (5 bases each). Germline CDR1 and CDR2: SGDLS and YYNGEE. V lost 0 bases, J lost 0 bases, and 7 bases lay in between. The length of the CDR3 is 14 residues. DNA for the CDR3: TGTGCCAGCAGCGTAGGGGACGACTCCTACGAGCAGTACTTC. Translating gives CASSVGDDSYEQYF. The complete variable domain, with remaining parts taken from reference TRBV9 and TRBJ2-7, reads DSGVTQTPKHLITATGQRVTLRCSPRSGDLSVYWYQQSLDQGLQFLIQYYNGEERAKGNILERFSAQQFPDLHSELNLSSLELGDSALYFCASSVGDDSYEQYFGPGTRLTVT.

V and J are TRBV11-2 and TRBJ2-3; 9 positions agree with TRBD1. V trimming: 3 bases; J trimming: 2 bases; junction bases outside the gene matches: 6. Germline V gene sequence: CDR1 SGHAT, CDR2 FQNNGV. The CDR3 contains 16 residues. CDR3 protein: CASSFRQGGHTDTQYF. DNA for the CDR3: TGTGCCAGCAGCTTCAGACAGGGGGGACACACAGATACGCAGTATTTT.

The sample holds many counts of this clonotype. V usage is TRBV25-1 and J usage is TRBJ2-4, with 7 bases that match TRBD1. The length of the CDR3 is 17 residues. Germline-derived CDR1 and CDR2 are MGHDK and SYGVNS. Germline trimming cut 2 bases from V and 2 bases from J; bases unmatched to any gene: 9. The CDR3 bases are TGTGCCAGCAGTGAACCCACCTGGACAGGACCCAAAAACATTCAGTACTTC. It translates to CASSEPTWTGPKNIQYF.

The chain is built from TRBV10-2 and TRBJ1-1; D call uncertain. The CDR3 contains 13 residues. CDR1 WSHSY and CDR2 SAAADI come from the germline V gene. V dropped 3 bases and J dropped 1 base, with 6 bases sitting between them. The CDR3 protein is CASSEPGNTEAFF. DNA for the CDR3: TGCGCCAGCAGTGAACCGGGGAACACTGAAGCTTTCTTT.

The rearrangement joins TRBV2 to TRBJ2-5; D ambiguous. From germline, CDR1 is SNHLY and CDR2 FYNNEI. Trimming pared 1 base from V and 3 bases from J, leaving 3 bases between. The CDR3 sequence is 12 residues long. The CDR3 spells CASSEVKETQYF. The CDR3 DNA is TGTGCCAGCAGTGAAGTCAAAGAGACCCAGTACTTC.

Remarks on this clonotype: At one boundary the junction diverges from the germline segment, which might be a read error. V and J are TRBV7-7 and TRBJ1-6, with 9 bases that match TRBD1. CDR3 size: 16 residues. Germline values: CDR1 SSHAT, CDR2 FNYEAQ (reference sequence). The CDR3 here is CASSRDPGQGNSPLHF. In DNA, the CDR3 is TGTGCTAGCAGCCGGGACCCGGGACAGGGAAATTCACCCCTCCACTTT.

This sequence joins TRBV20-1 and TRBJ2-3; TRBD2 aligns across 10 bases. The CDR3 runs 15 residues. Germline V gene lookup returns CDR1 DFQATT and CDR2 SNEGSKA (reference sequence). V was clipped by 1 base and J by 6 bases; unmatched bases: 7. CDR3 protein: CSARGLAGAMDTQYF. The CDR3 nucleotides read TGCAGTGCTAGAGGCCTAGCGGGAGCGATGGATACGCAGTATTTT.

A remark on this clonotype: A much larger clone is a single base away; this may be a read error. The rearrangement joins TRBV7-4 to TRBJ1-3, with D perhaps matching TRBD1 (5 bases). V shed 5 bases and J shed 4 bases, with 6 bases lying between them. The germline V gene encodes CDR1 SGHVT and CDR2 SQSDAQ. The CDR3 has 12 residues. The CDR3 sequence: CASSNRGNTIYF. CDR3 DNA: TGTGCCAGCAGCAACAGGGGAAACACCATATATTTT.

The table lists this clonotype with many counts. V gene TRBV4-2 combines with J gene TRBJ2-7, with D possibly TRBD2 on 5 matching bases. CDR1 is LGHNA and CDR2 is YNFKEQ in the germline V gene. V was clipped by 1 base and J by 0 bases, with 10 bases between them. The CDR3 is 15 amino acids. CDR3 sequence: CASSQGTGLSYEQYF. CDR3 bases: TGTGCCAGCAGCCAAGGGACTGGGCTCTCCTACGAGCAGTACTTC.

The chain employs TRBV6-7 and TRBJ1-4; 7 bases align to TRBD1. TRBV6-7 is an ORF, and what it does is uncertain. The CDR3 has 17 amino acids. The junction had 12 bases not matched to a gene; V was cut back by 8 bases and J by 0 bases. This chain's CDR3 is CASCGEQGRATNEKLFF. The DNA for the CDR3 is TGTGCCAGCTGTGGCGAACAGGGGAGAGCAACTAATGAAAAACTGTTTTTT.